This is a list of T cell receptor beta chains from one sample in a study of blood T cell repertoires in COVID-19. Here immunoSEQ multiplex PCR was the method, and the copy in TCRdb shows in-frame clones only, minus some. The sample includes about 220,000 clones, less than 90% of them seen just once. The sample taken for sequencing was peripheral blood. All receptors come from a young man with active or convalescent COVID-19. Each CDR3 is given with its conserved first and last residue. D genes are given only for firm matches. Part of the rows lack a size; the others show once, few, many or a class for expanded clones.

j_call,v_call,clone_size,cdr3_length,d_call,cdr3_aa,cdr3_nt
TRBJ2-7,TRBV19,NA,12,TRBD1,CASSPGQDVQYF,TGTGCCAGTAGCCCGGGACAGGACGTGCAGTACTTC
TRBJ2-7,TRBV19,NA,14,TRBD1,CASRGTGGPYEQYF,TGTGCCAGTAGGGGGACAGGGGGTCCCTACGAGCAGTACTTC
TRBJ2-7,TRBV11-2,NA,13,NA,CASSLASLGEQYF,TGTGCCAGCAGCTTAGCTAGCTTGGGCGAGCAGTACTTC
TRBJ2-1,TRBV27,NA,18,TRBD2,CASSLSSGRRITYNEQFF,TGTGCCAGCAGTTTATCGTCCGGGAGGAGGATCACCTACAATGAGCAGTTCTTC
TRBJ2-2,TRBV4-1,NA,14,NA,CASSQENQAGELFF,TGCGCCAGCAGCCAAGAGAACCAGGCCGGGGAGCTGTTTTTT
TRBJ2-7,TRBV12-3/TRBV12-4,NA,13,NA,CASSFLGSDEQYF,TGTGCCAGCAGTTTTCTAGGGAGCGACGAGCAGTACTTC
TRBJ1-2,TRBV27,NA,14,TRBD1,CASSFDRVGYGYTF,TGTGCCAGCAGTTTCGACAGGGTTGGCTATGGCTACACCTTC
TRBJ2-4,TRBV2,NA,15,NA,CASSEGPWTQNIQYF,TGTGCCAGCAGTGAAGGGCCGTGGACTCAAAACATTCAGTACTTC
TRBJ2-5,TRBV6-2/TRBV6-3,NA,16,NA,CASSYPQGIYAETQYF,TGTGCCAGCAGTTACCCGCAGGGAATATATGCGGAGACCCAGTACTTC
TRBJ1-1,TRBV6-5,NA,14,NA,CASSRGGAGTEAFF,TGTGCCAGCTCCCGGGGGGGCGCCGGCACTGAAGCTTTCTTT
TRBJ2-7,TRBV25-1,NA,15,TRBD2,CASSPLAGGLREQYF,TGTGCCAGCAGTCCTTTAGCGGGAGGGTTACGCGAGCAGTACTTC
TRBJ2-5,TRBV19,once,13,NA,CASRGLPLETQYF,TGTGCCAGCCGCGGACTTCCGCTTGAGACCCAGTACTTC
TRBJ2-7,TRBV28,NA,17,NA,CASSLRGGEADSYEQYF,TGTGCCAGCAGTTTACGCGGAGGGGAGGCCGACTCCTACGAGCAGTACTTC
TRBJ1-2,TRBV13,NA,16,TRBD1,CASSRNTGGANYGYTF,TGTGCCAGCAGCCGCAATACAGGGGGAGCAAACTATGGCTACACCTTC
TRBJ2-2,TRBV28,NA,14,NA,CASSYTKYTGELFF,TGTGCCAGCAGTTATACTAAGTACACCGGGGAGCTGTTTTTT
TRBJ1-2,TRBV11-3,NA,14,TRBD1,CASSRSGTERRGTF,TGTGCCAGCAGCCGATCCGGGACAGAAAGGCGGGGCACCTTC
TRBJ1-2,TRBV28,once,12,NA,CASSLLTDSYTF,TGTGCCAGCAGTTTATTGACTGACTCCTACACCTTC
TRBJ2-7,TRBV19,NA,15,TRBD2,CASSILAGGVYEQYF,TGTGCCAGTAGTATTCTAGCGGGAGGGGTATACGAGCAGTACTTC
TRBJ1-5,TRBV9,NA,17,NA,CASSDRDKGNSNQPQHF,TGTGCCAGCAGCGACCGGGACAAGGGCAATAGCAATCAGCCCCAGCATTTT
TRBJ2-7,TRBV6-2/TRBV6-3,NA,14,TRBD1,CASSAGTGGVEEYF,TGTGCCAGCAGTGCCGGGACAGGGGGCGTGGAGGAGTACTTC
TRBJ1-1,TRBV3-1/TRBV3-2,NA,16,NA,CASSPNPDRLNTEAFF,TGTGCCAGCAGCCCGAACCCCGACAGGTTGAACACTGAAGCTTTCTTT
TRBJ2-2,TRBV7-8,few,14,TRBD2,CASSREGRTGELFF,TGTGCCAGCAGCCGGGAGGGTAGGACCGGGGAGCTGTTTTTT
TRBJ1-6,TRBV19,NA,15,TRBD1,CASSENRGQNSPLHF,TGTGCCAGTAGTGAAAACAGGGGGCAGAATTCACCCCTCCACTTT
TRBJ1-4,TRBV2,NA,14,TRBD1,CASRRTGSNEKLFF,TGTGCCAGCCGTAGGACAGGGTCTAATGAAAAACTGTTTTTT
TRBJ2-5,TRBV19,NA,17,TRBD2,CASSTPGRASGAKTQYF,TGTGCCAGTAGTACCCCCGGGAGGGCTAGCGGGGCAAAGACCCAGTACTTC
TRBJ2-7,TRBV4-2,once,16,TRBD2,CASSSSVLAGAGEQYF,TGTGCCAGCAGCTCCTCAGTACTAGCGGGAGCTGGGGAGCAGTACTTC